A single sample is the source of the 8 T cell receptor beta chains below, sequenced in a study of cytomegalovirus exposure and HLA in healthy donors. 60 Vbeta and 13 Jbeta primers were used in PCR. The data were produced by immunoSEQ multiplex PCR, yet TCRdb's version contains in-frame clones alone and is incomplete. Here the sample spans 140,000 to 150,000 clones, roughly 84% being singletons. The sample was PBMCs. The receptors stem from a boy younger than 10 in good health and CMV-seronegative.

V is TRBV19 and J is TRBJ2-2; 11 bases line up with TRBD2. The germline V gene has CDR1 LNHDA and CDR2 SQIVND (reference sequence). Losses at the gene ends were 10 bases for V and 5 bases for J; bases not matched to a gene: 3. CDR3 length: 13 amino acids. CDR3 nucleotides: TGTGCCATCGGGACTAGCGGAACCGGGGAGCTGTTTTTT. It is translated as CAIGTSGTGELFF. Filled out from reference TRBV19 and TRBJ2-2, the complete variable domain reads DGGITQSPKYLFRKEGQNVTLSCEQNLNHDAMYWYRQDPGQGLRLIYYSQIVNDFQKGDIAEGYSVSREKKESFPLTVTSAQKNPTAFYLCAIGTSGTGELFFGEGSRLTVL.

This chain connects TRBV19 to TRBJ2-7; 9 bases agree with TRBD2. V dropped 1 base and J dropped 2; count of bases not matched to a gene: 3. The germline V gene has CDR1 LNHDA and CDR2 SQIVND (reference sequence). The CDR3 consists of 15 residues. The CDR3, as DNA: TGTGCCAGTAGTATAGTTAGCGGGGGAACCTACGAGCAGTACTTC. Translation gives CASSIVSGGTYEQYF.

This chain joins TRBV7-9 and TRBJ1-2, with D possibly being TRBD1 (6 bases). V lost 5 bases to trimming and J lost 6 bases, with 7 bases between them. Germline-derived CDR1 and CDR2 are SEHNR and FQNEAQ (reference sequence). CDR3 size: 11 residues. CDR3 DNA sequence: TGTGCCAGCAGCCACAGGGATGGCTACACCTTC. As protein: CASSHRDGYTF.

This clone has only one observation. V gene TRBV10-3 combines with J gene TRBJ1-1; D is ambiguous. V gave up 2 bases and J gave up 0 bases, with 13 bases separating them. The CDR3 runs 16 residues. CDR1 is ENHRY and CDR2 is SYGVKD in the germline V gene. The CDR3: CAISEMPHSLNTEAFF. The CDR3 coding sequence is TGTGCCATCAGTGAGATGCCCCACAGCTTGAACACTGAAGCTTTCTTT.

The chain's CDR3 is CASSPGGSSDTQYF. The CDR3, as DNA: TGTGCCAGTAGTCCCGGCGGGAGTTCGGATACGCAGTATTTT. This rearrangement joins TRBV19 to TRBJ2-3; 7 positions agree with TRBD2. The germline gives CDR1 LNHDA, CDR2 SQIVND (reference sequence). CDR3 size: 14 residues. The ends lost 5 bases at V and 6 bases at J; junction bases unmatched: 8.

This chain connects TRBV5-1 to TRBJ2-3; 7 bases fit TRBD2. This CDR3 is 15 amino acids long. Germline V gene sequence: CDR1 SGHRS, CDR2 YFSETQ. J lost 2 bases, V lost 3 bases, and 6 bases had no gene match. Here the CDR3 reads CASSSPSGLTDTQYF. The CDR3 DNA follows: TGCGCCAGCAGCTCCCCTAGCGGACTCACAGATACGCAGTATTTT. The whole variable domain, remainder taken from reference TRBV5-1 and TRBJ2-3, is KAGVTQTPRYLIKTRGQQVTLSCSPISGHRSVSWYQQTPGQGLQFLFEYFSETQRNKGNFPGRFSGRQFSNSRSEMNVSTLELGDSALYLCASSSPSGLTDTQYFGPGTRLTVL.

For the CDR3, the DNA is TGTGCCAGCAGCGTAGTGGGGGCTTCCTCCAAACGGGGTGGCTACACCTTC. Protein product: CASSVVGASSKRGGYTF. The chain is built from TRBV9 and TRBJ1-2, with D perhaps matching TRBD1 (6 bases). V lost 0 bases and J lost 7, with 22 bases in between. The CDR3 is 17 amino acids. Germline CDR1 and CDR2: SGDLS and YYNGEE.

The chain combines TRBV19 with TRBJ2-5, with a possible D match to TRBD1 (6 bases). This CDR3 comprises 16 residues. Per germline, CDR1 LNHDA and CDR2 SQIVND (reference sequence). The germline V and J ends were trimmed by 5 bases and 2 bases, with 18 bases remaining between them. CDR3 DNA sequence: TGTGCCAGTAGTGTCTTAAAACAGGGACAACAAGAGACCCAGTACTTC. Amino acid sequence: CASSVLKQGQQETQYF. Supplemented by reference TRBV19 and TRBJ2-5, the full variable domain reads DGGITQSPKYLFRKEGQNVTLSCEQNLNHDAMYWYRQDPGQGLRLIYYSQIVNDFQKGDIAEGYSVSREKKESFPLTVTSAQKNPTAFYLCASSVLKQGQQETQYFGPGTRLLVL.